A single sample is the source of the 9 T cell receptor beta chains below, sequenced in a study of cytomegalovirus exposure and HLA in healthy donors. Using immunoSEQ multiplex PCR, the repertoire was profiled, and TCRdb retains in-frame clones only, with some absent. This sample yields 120,000 to 150,000 clones, of which 70% to 90% are seen a single time; around 1.4% belongs to the top ten. The specimen sequenced was PBMCs. These receptors were taken from a woman younger than 45 in good health and CMV-seronegative.

The chain joins TRBV28 to TRBJ2-1; 8 bases fit TRBD2. The CDR3 extends over 13 amino acids. CDR1 MDHEN and CDR2 SYDVKM come from the germline V gene. V gave up 6 bases and J gave up 9 bases; unmatched junction bases: 7. Written as DNA, the CDR3 is TGTGCCAGCAGCCGCATCGGGGGGGTTGAGCAGTTCTTC. This gives the protein CASSRIGGVEQFF.

A note on this clone: The same CDR3 arises from other DNA sequences in this sample as well. The V and J genes are TRBV5-1 and TRBJ1-4; D is unresolved. V lost 0 bases to trimming and J lost 0 bases, with 6 bases between them. The CDR3 runs 15 residues. Germline V gene sequence: CDR1 SGHRS, CDR2 YFSETQ. The CDR3 loop is CASSLGAATNEKLFF. The CDR3 region has the DNA TGCGCCAGCAGCTTGGGAGCTGCAACTAATGAAAAACTGTTTTTT.

The V and J genes are TRBV11-2 and TRBJ2-7; TRBD2 might be the D (6 bases). CDR1 SGHAT and CDR2 FQNNGV come from the germline V gene. CDR3 length: 13 residues. Trimming took 0 bases from V and 12 from J, leaving 15 bases between them. The CDR3 reads CASSLERGKSVYF. CDR3 nucleotides: TGTGCCAGCAGCTTAGAGCGGGGTAAGAGTGTGTACTTC.

The chain uses TRBV27 and TRBJ1-5; D uncertain. Trimming stripped 10 bases from V and 5 bases from J, with 15 bases between. This CDR3 comprises 13 residues. Germline assignment: CDR1 MNHEY and CDR2 SMNVEV (reference sequence). The CDR3 loop is CATAARPDQPQHF. The CDR3 DNA is TGTGCCACCGCGGCGAGGCCCGATCAGCCCCAGCATTTT.

This clone was detected only once. The chain uses TRBV7-9 and TRBJ2-7, with D maybe TRBD2 (7 bases). Per the germline V gene, CDR1 is SEHNR and CDR2 is FQNEAQ (reference sequence). V was cut by 1 base and J by 2 bases, with 9 bases left in between. This CDR3 comprises 14 residues. In DNA, the CDR3 is TGTGCCAGCAGCTTAGGAGGGGGGGCCTACGAGCAGTACTTC. It yields the protein CASSLGGGAYEQYF.

The chain combines TRBV23-1 with TRBJ2-7; tentatively, D is TRBD1 (6 bases). TRBV23-1 is annotated as an ORF whose role is uncertain. Trimming cost V 0 bases and J 4 bases, with 13 bases left between them. The CDR3 runs to 15 residues. The CDR3 loop is CASSQSGAAAYEQYF. CDR3 in DNA: TGCGCCAGCAGTCAATCGGGGGCGGCAGCTTACGAGCAGTACTTC.

V usage is TRBV4-1 and J usage is TRBJ2-6; 9 bases match TRBD1. CDR3 length: 16 amino acids. V shed 3 bases, J shed 4 bases, and the junction held 4 bases outside the gene matches. Germline CDR1 reads MGHRA; CDR2 reads YSYEKL. As DNA, the CDR3 is TGCGCCAGCAGCCAGACAGGGGGTAGAGGGGCCAACGTCCTGACTTTC. This translates into CASSQTGGRGANVLTF.

The rearrangement links TRBV6-5 to TRBJ2-7, with D tentatively TRBD1 (6 bases). From germline, CDR1 is MNHEY and CDR2 SVGAGI. The V end was cut by 6 bases, the J end by 3 bases, with 12 bases between. The CDR3 covers 13 residues. The CDR3 DNA follows: TGTGCCAGCAGCCCGGACAGCAACTACGAGCAGTACTTC. This sequence encodes CASSPDSNYEQYF.

V and J are TRBV4-2 and TRBJ2-1; the D gene is possibly TRBD2 (6 bases). Germline CDR1 is LGHNA and CDR2 is YNFKEQ. This CDR3 contains 15 residues. Trimming pared 3 bases from V and 7 bases from J, leaving 16 bases between. The CDR3 DNA reads as TGTGCCAGCAGCCAGAAGTGGGGGGAGGCTAATGAGCAGTTCTTC. It is translated as CASSQKWGEANEQFF.